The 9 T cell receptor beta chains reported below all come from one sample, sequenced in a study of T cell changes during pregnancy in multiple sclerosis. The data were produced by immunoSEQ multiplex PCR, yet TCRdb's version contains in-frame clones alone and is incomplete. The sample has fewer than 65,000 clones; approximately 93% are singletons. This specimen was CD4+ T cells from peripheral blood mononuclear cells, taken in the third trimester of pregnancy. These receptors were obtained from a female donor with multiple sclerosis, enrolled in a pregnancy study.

CDR3 protein: CASTGGELPDTQYF. CDR3 nucleotides: TGCGCCAGCACAGGCGGGGAGCTCCCGGATACGCAGTATTTT. The chain joins TRBV5-1 to TRBJ2-3; D perhaps matches TRBD2 (6 bases). The CDR3 totals 14 residues. The germline V gene encodes CDR1 SGHRS and CDR2 YFSETQ. The germline V and J ends were trimmed by 6 bases and 6 bases, with 17 bases remaining between them.

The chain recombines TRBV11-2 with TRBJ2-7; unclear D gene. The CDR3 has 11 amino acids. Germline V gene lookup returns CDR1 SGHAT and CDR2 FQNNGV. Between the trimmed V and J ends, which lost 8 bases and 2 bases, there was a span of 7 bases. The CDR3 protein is CASSPAYEQYF. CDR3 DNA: TGTGCCAGCTCGCCGGCCTACGAGCAGTACTTC.

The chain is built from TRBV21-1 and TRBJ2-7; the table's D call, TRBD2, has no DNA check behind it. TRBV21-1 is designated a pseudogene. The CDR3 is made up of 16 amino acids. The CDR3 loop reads CASSKGYEREICEQYF. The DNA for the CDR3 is TGTGCCAGCAGCAAAGGTTACGAGCGGGAGATCTGCGAGCAGTACTTC.

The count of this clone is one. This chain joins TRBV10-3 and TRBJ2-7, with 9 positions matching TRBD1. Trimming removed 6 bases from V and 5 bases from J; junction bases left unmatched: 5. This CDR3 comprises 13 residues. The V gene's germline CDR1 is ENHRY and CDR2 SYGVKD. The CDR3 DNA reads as TGTGCCATCAGGGGGACAGGGTACAACGAGCAGTACTTC. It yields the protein CAIRGTGYNEQYF.

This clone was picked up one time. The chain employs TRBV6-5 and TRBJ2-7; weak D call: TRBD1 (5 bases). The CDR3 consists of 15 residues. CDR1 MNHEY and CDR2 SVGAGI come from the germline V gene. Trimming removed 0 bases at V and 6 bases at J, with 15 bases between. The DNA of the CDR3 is TGTGCCAGCAGTTACTCGGGCAGGGATCAACTCGAGCAGTACTTC. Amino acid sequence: CASSYSGRDQLEQYF.

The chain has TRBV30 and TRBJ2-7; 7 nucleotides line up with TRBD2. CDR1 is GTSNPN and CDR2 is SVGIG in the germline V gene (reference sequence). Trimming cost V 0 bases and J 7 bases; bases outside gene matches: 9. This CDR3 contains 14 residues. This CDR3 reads CAWSVIGGKMEQYF. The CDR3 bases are TGTGCCTGGAGTGTAATCGGGGGGAAAATGGAGCAGTACTTC. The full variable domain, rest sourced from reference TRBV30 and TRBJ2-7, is SQTIHQWPATLVQPVGSPLSLECTVEGTSNPNLYWYRQAAGRGLQLLFYSVGIGQISSEVPQNLSASRPQDRQFILSSKKLLLSDSGFYLCAWSVIGGKMEQYFGPGTRLTVT.

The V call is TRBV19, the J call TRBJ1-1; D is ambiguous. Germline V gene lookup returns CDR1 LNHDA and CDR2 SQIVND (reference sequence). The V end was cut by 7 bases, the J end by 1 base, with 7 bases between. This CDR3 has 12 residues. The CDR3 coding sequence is TGTGCCAGTACCGGGGAGAACACTGAAGCTTTCTTT. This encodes CASTGENTEAFF. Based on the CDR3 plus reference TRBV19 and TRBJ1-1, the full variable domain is DGGITQSPKYLFRKEGQNVTLSCEQNLNHDAMYWYRQDPGQGLRLIYYSQIVNDFQKGDIAEGYSVSREKKESFPLTVTSAQKNPTAFYLCASTGENTEAFFGQGTRLTVV.

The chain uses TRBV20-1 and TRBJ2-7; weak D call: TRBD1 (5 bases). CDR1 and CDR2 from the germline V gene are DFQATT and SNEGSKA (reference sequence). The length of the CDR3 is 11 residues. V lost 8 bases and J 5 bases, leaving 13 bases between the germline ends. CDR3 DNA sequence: TGCAGTCTCCAGGGAATGAACGAGCAGTACTTC. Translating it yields CSLQGMNEQYF.

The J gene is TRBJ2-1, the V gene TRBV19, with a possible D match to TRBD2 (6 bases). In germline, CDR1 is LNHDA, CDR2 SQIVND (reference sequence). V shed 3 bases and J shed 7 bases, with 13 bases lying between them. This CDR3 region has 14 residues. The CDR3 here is CASSMGLARNEQFF. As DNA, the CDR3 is TGTGCCAGTAGTATGGGGCTAGCGAGGAATGAGCAGTTCTTC.